This section outlines one TCR beta chain sequence together with its context. Participants' reported clinical history set cohort assignment. A case of COVID-19 had been met by exposed participants within 2 weeks before study entry. The method was immunoSEQ multiplex PCR; TCRdb's version includes in-frame clones alone and lacks a portion of them. Of 350,000 to 450,000 clones listed, over 75% were seen once; the top ten hold approximately 1.3%. CDR3 length equals 15 residues. Trimming at V came to 6 bases and at J to 4 bases, leaving 8 bases not matched to a gene. From germline, CDR1 is MDHEN and CDR2 SYDVKM. These data are taken from a study of blood T cell repertoires in COVID-19. Turning to the study itself: In each case, the material was cDNA or gDNA derived from T cells, B-cell-depleted T cells, or PBMCs.

Input material: PBMCs or T cells enriched from blood (not recorded which). The J gene is TRBJ1-5, the V gene TRBV28; 8 nucleotides align to TRBD1. The receptor's source is a woman under 30 who had been exposed to COVID-19. The CDR3 DNA sequence: TGTGCCAGCAGGCAGCACGGGACAGGTAATCAGCCCCAGCATTTT. Translated, it gives CASRQHGTGNQPQHF. The full variable domain, with the rest looked up from reference TRBV28 and TRBJ1-5, is DVKVTQSSRYLVKRTGEKVFLECVQDMDHENMFWYRQDPGLGLRLIYFSYDVKMKEKGDIPEGYSVSREKKERFSLILESASTNQTSMYLCASRQHGTGNQPQHFGDGTRLSIL.